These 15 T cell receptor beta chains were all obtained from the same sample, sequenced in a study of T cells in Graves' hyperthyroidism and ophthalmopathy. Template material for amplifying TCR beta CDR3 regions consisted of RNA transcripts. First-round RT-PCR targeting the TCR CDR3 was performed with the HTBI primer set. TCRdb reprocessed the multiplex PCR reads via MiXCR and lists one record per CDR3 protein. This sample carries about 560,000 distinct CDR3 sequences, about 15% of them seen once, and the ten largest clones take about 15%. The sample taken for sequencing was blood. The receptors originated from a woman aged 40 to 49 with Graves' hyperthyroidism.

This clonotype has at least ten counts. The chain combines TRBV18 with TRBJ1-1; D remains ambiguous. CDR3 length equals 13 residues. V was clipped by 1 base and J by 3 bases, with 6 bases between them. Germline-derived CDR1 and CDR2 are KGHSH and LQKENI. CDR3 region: CASSPRPDTEAFF. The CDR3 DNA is TGTGCCAGCTCACCACGGCCAGACACTGAAGCTTTCTTT.

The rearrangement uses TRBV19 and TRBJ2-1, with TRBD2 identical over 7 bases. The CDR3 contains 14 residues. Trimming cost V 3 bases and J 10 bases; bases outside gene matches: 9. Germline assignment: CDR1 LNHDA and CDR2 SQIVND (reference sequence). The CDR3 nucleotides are TGTGCCAGTAGTATTGTGGGAGGGAGCAACGAGCAGTTCTTC. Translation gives CASSIVGGSNEQFF.

The CDR3 nucleotides are TGTGCCAGCCCCCCTGACAGGGGGCTAAACACCGGGGAGCTGTTTTTT. Translated: CASPPDRGLNTGELFF. The chain couples TRBV6-1 to TRBJ2-2; 10 bases agree with TRBD1. Germline lookup yields CDR1 MNHNS and CDR2 SASEGT. This CDR3 is 16 amino acids long. Losses at the gene ends were 8 bases for V and 2 bases for J; bases not matched to a gene: 8.

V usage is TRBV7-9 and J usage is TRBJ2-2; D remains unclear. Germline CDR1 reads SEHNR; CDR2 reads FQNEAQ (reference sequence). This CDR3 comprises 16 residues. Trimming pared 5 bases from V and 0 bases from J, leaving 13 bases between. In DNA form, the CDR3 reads TGTGCCAGCAGCCCCCCTTTTGTAACGAACACCGGGGAGCTGTTTTTT. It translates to CASSPPFVTNTGELFF.

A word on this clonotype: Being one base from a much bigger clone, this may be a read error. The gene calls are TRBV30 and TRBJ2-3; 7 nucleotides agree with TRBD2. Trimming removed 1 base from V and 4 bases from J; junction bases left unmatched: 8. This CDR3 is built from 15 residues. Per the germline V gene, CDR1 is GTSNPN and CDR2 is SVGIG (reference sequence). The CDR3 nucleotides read TGTGCCTGGAGTGGGATAGGACTAGTAGCAGATACGCAGTATTTT. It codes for CAWSGIGLVADTQYF.

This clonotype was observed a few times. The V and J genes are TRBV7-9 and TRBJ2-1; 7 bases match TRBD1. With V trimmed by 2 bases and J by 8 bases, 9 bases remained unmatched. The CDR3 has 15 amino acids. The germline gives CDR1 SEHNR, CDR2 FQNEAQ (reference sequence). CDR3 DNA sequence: TGTGCCAGCAGCTTACGACAGGGCCTGTGGCATGAGCAGTTCTTC. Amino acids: CASSLRQGLWHEQFF.

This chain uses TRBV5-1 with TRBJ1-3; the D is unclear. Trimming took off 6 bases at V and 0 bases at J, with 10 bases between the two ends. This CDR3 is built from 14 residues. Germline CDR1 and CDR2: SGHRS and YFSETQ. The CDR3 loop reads CASTPENSGNTIYF. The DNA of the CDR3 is TGCGCCAGCACCCCCGAGAACTCTGGAAACACCATATATTTT.

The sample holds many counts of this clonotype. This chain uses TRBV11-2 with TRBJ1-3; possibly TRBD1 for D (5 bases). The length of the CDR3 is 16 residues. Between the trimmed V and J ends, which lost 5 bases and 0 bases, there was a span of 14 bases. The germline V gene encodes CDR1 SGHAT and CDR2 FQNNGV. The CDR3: CASSVGTLSSGNTIYF. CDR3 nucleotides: TGTGCCAGCAGCGTCGGGACTCTCTCCTCTGGAAACACCATATATTTT.

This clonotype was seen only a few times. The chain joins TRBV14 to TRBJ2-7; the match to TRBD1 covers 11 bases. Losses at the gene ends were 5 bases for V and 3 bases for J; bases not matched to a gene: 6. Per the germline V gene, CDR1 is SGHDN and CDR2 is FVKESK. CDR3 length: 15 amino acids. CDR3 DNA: TGTGCCAGCAGCGTGAGGGGGACAGGGGGCTACGAGCAGTACTTC. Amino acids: CASSVRGTGGYEQYF.

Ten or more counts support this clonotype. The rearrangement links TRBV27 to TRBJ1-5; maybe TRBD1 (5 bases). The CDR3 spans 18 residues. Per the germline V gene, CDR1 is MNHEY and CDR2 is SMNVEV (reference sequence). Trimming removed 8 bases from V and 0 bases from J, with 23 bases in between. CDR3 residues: CASRFGGKGYGSNQPQHF. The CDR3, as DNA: TGTGCCAGCCGATTCGGGGGTAAAGGGTATGGTAGCAATCAGCCCCAGCATTTT.

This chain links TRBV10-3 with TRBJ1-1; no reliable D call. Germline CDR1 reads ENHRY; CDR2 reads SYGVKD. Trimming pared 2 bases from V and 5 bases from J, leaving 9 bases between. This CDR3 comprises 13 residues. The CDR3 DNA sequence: TGTGCCATCAGTGAGCCTCGTACGACTGAAGCTTTCTTT. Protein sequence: CAISEPRTTEAFF.

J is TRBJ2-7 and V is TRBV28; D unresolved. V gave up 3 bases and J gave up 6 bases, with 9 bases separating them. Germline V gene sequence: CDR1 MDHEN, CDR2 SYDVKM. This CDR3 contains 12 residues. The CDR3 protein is CASSFPKREQYF. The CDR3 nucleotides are TGTGCCAGCAGTTTCCCGAAGCGCGAGCAGTACTTC.

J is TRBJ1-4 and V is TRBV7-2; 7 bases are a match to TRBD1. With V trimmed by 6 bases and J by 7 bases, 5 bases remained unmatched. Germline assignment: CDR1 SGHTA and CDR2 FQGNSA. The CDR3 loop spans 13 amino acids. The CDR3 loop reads CASRPGQREKLFF. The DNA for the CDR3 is TGTGCCAGCAGGCCGGGACAGCGTGAAAAACTGTTTTTT.

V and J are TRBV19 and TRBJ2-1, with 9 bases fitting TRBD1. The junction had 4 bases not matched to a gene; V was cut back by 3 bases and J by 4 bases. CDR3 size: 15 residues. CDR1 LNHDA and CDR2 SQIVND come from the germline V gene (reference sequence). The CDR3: CASSISQGAYNEQFF. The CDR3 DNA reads TGTGCCAGTAGTATCTCACAGGGGGCGTACAATGAGCAGTTCTTC. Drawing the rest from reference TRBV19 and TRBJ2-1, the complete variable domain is DGGITQSPKYLFRKEGQNVTLSCEQNLNHDAMYWYRQDPGQGLRLIYYSQIVNDFQKGDIAEGYSVSREKKESFPLTVTSAQKNPTAFYLCASSISQGAYNEQFFGPGTRLTVL.

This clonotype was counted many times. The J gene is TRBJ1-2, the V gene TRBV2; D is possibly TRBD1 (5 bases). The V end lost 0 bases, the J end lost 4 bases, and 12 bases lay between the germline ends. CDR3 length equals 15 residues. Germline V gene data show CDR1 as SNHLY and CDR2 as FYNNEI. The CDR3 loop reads CASSEAAGTFYGYTF. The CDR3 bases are TGTGCCAGCAGTGAAGCGGCCGGGACCTTCTATGGCTACACCTTC.